The source of this TCR beta chain is a study of blood T cells in healthy people across ages. Note on this clonotype: The antigen is undetermined.

Combining a sample-barcoded 5' primer with a J-beta primer mix, a second PCR ran for about 7 to 11 cycles. TCRdb processed the 5' RACE reads anew with MiXCR; each CDR3 protein has one entry. This table holds hundreds of thousands of distinct CDR3 sequences, nearly 25% found once. The ends lost 5 bases at V and 4 bases at J; junction bases unmatched: 16. Germline CDR1 and CDR2: MDHEN and SYDVKM. The length of the CDR3 is 17 residues. Study-level findings and limits: No conclusive comparison of naive versus antigen-experienced cells was possible with unsorted PBMCs. More naive CD4+ cells and higher diversity were found in long-lived than in aged donors. The fall in TCR beta diversity per million T cells was roughly linear with age.

This same sample was also part of a study on T cells of mothers and their children.

The rearrangement joins TRBV28 to TRBJ1-2, with 7 nucleotides matching TRBD1. This TCR came from a boy younger than 18 in good health. The sample consisted of blood. CDR3 amino acids: CASSPTPYRGQVYGYTF. The CDR3 DNA reads as TGTGCCAGCAGTCCCACCCCATACAGGGGTCAGGTCTATGGCTACACCTTC.